The 18 T cell receptor beta chains listed next were all sequenced from one sample in a study of beta chain features in type 1 diabetes. Study-wide results and limits: Type 1 diabetes patients had TCRB CDR3s that were shorter (moderately but significantly so) in all four CD4+ subsets.

The isolated RNA, all of it, was reverse transcribed, so expressed TCRB transcripts were what got sequenced. Profiling relied on immunoSEQ multiplex PCR, and the TCRdb table lists in-frame clones only, not all of them. The sample contains a few hundred thousand clones, over 8.5% of which appear only once. No antigen is known for these receptors. The source material was central memory CD4+ T cells from blood. The receptors were gathered from a man younger than 45 with type 1 diabetes.

This clone has a handful of counts. Distinct nucleotide sequences in the sample also encode this CDR3. The genes are TRBV5-4 and TRBJ2-7; D gene unclear. V was cut by 0 bases and J by 3 bases, with 4 bases left in between. CDR3 size: 12 residues. CDR1 SGHNT and CDR2 YYREEE come from the germline V gene (reference sequence). The CDR3, as DNA: TGTGCCAGCAGCTTGGACGGCTACGAGCAGTACTTC. Its translation: CASSLDGYEQYF.

V usage is TRBV6-1 and J usage is TRBJ2-3; no reliable D call. The V gene lost 8 bases and the J gene lost 4 bases, with 13 bases spanning the gap. The CDR3 has 13 residues. Germline lookup yields CDR1 MNHNS and CDR2 SASEGT. Here the CDR3 DNA reads TGTGCCAGCTACCGAGCTGGGGCAGATACGCAGTATTTT. It yields the protein CASYRAGADTQYF.

This chain links TRBV28 with TRBJ1-2; no firm D call. The CDR3 covers 11 residues. Trimming took 4 bases from V and 8 from J, leaving 8 bases between them. Germline V CDR1 and CDR2: MDHEN, SYDVKM. The CDR3 region is CASSWEAGYTF. As DNA, the CDR3 is TGTGCCAGCAGTTGGGAAGCAGGCTACACCTTC.

This clone was observed a few times. The V call is TRBV7-2, the J call TRBJ2-3; the D gene is possibly TRBD1 (5 bases). The CDR3 consists of 12 residues. The germline V gene encodes CDR1 SGHTA and CDR2 FQGNSA. V lost 6 bases and J 5 bases, leaving 9 bases between the germline ends. The CDR3 is CASSPQGDTQYF. The CDR3 nucleotides are TGTGCCAGCAGTCCGCAGGGAGATACGCAGTATTTT.

This clone was found many times. The J gene is TRBJ2-1, the V gene TRBV5-8; TRBD2 aligns across 10 bases. Trimming removed 2 bases from V and 8 bases from J; junction bases left unmatched: 7. This CDR3 spans 15 amino acids. CDR1 and CDR2 (germline): SGHTS, YDEGEE. CDR3: CASSFQLAGAYEQFF. In nucleotides, the CDR3 is TGTGCCAGCAGCTTCCAGCTAGCGGGAGCTTATGAGCAGTTCTTC.

This clone was seen only a few times. The junction and the germline gene differ at one end; a read error may be behind it. The chain links TRBV7-2 to TRBJ2-2, with 7 bases that match TRBD2. Germline V gene data show CDR1 as SGHTA and CDR2 as FQGNSA. The CDR3 is 15 residues long. CDR3 loop: CASSQAGLIIGELFF. As DNA, the CDR3 is TGCGCCAGCAGCCAAGCGGGATTGATCATCGGGGAGCTGTTTTTT.

This clone has at least ten counts. The chain links TRBV7-2 to TRBJ2-7; D is unclear. V was trimmed by 4 bases and J by 3 bases, leaving 10 bases between them. The CDR3 is 13 amino acids. CDR1 and CDR2 (germline): SGHTA, FQGNSA. The CDR3 bases are TGTGCCAGCAGCTCTGCCCACGGCTACGAGCAGTACTTC. Protein product: CASSSAHGYEQYF.

The chain couples TRBV11-2 to TRBJ1-2, with D possibly TRBD1 on 6 matching bases. Germline assignment: CDR1 SGHAT and CDR2 FQNNGV. V was pared by 5 bases and J by 9 bases, with 16 bases between. This CDR3 contains 13 residues. CDR3 region: CASSTRQETRYTF. For the CDR3, the DNA is TGTGCCAGCAGCACCCGACAGGAGACCCGCTACACCTTC.

This clone has more than one count but fewer than ten. The rearrangement links TRBV14 to TRBJ2-3; weak D call: TRBD2 (5 bases). The CDR3 extends over 17 amino acids. Trimming left V 4 bases short and J 5 bases short, with 22 bases between. The germline gives CDR1 SGHDN, CDR2 FVKESK. CDR3 amino acids: CASSPLTAGFSVDTQYF. The CDR3 nucleotides are TGTGCCAGCAGCCCACTCACCGCGGGTTTTTCTGTAGATACGCAGTATTTT.

This clone has only a few counts. V and J are TRBV10-1 and TRBJ1-5; D uncertain. V was shortened by 0 bases and J by 5 bases, with 2 bases between the two germline ends. Germline-derived CDR1 and CDR2 are WNHNN and SYGVQD (reference sequence). The CDR3 has 12 residues. This chain's CDR3 is CASSESYQPQHF. The CDR3 coding sequence is TGCGCCAGCAGTGAGTCGTATCAGCCCCAGCATTTT.

This chain joins TRBV6-1 and TRBJ1-2; TRBD1 aligns across 7 bases. The CDR3 is 15 amino acids. Trimming at V came to 5 bases and at J to 4 bases, leaving 10 bases not matched to a gene. CDR1 and CDR2 from the germline V gene are MNHNS and SASEGT. CDR3 coding DNA: TGTGCCAGCAGTTCCCAGGGACAGATCATCTATGGCTACACCTTC. Translation: CASSSQGQIIYGYTF.

V is TRBV18 and J is TRBJ2-7, with D maybe TRBD1 (7 bases). Looked up from germline, CDR1 is KGHSH and CDR2 is LQKENI. The CDR3 sequence is 14 residues long. The germline V and J ends were trimmed by 2 bases and 5 bases, with 13 bases remaining between them. DNA of the CDR3: TGTGCCAGCTCACCAAATGGCAGGGGGGACGAGCAGTACTTC. Its translation is CASSPNGRGDEQYF.

The chain is built from TRBV25-1 and TRBJ2-3, with D unclear. V gave up 6 bases and J gave up 4 bases, with 17 bases separating them. The germline V gene encodes CDR1 MGHDK and CDR2 SYGVNS. CDR3 length: 15 residues. The CDR3 here is CASSHSGSFSDTQYF. DNA of the CDR3: TGTGCCAGCAGCCACTCGGGTAGCTTCTCAGATACGCAGTATTTT.

This clone was seen only a few times. V gene TRBV4-2 combines with J gene TRBJ2-3, with D possibly matching TRBD2 (5 bases). In germline, CDR1 is LGHNA, CDR2 YNFKEQ. V was pared by 4 bases and J by 3 bases, with 8 bases between. The CDR3 is 13 amino acids. As DNA, the CDR3 is TGTGCCAGCAGCCGAGGACTGACAGATACGCAGTATTTT. Residues: CASSRGLTDTQYF.

The chain has TRBV28 and TRBJ2-2; D gene uncertain. This CDR3 contains 13 residues. Germline V gene lookup returns CDR1 MDHEN and CDR2 SYDVKM. V gave up 8 bases and J gave up 2 bases, with 9 bases separating them. The CDR3 nucleotides read TGTGCCAGCTGCCTAAGTAACACCGGGGAGCTGTTTTTT. Translation: CASCLSNTGELFF.

J is TRBJ2-5 and V is TRBV5-4; 13 bases fit TRBD2. V lost 4 bases to trimming and J lost 4 bases; unmatched junction nucleotides: 7. Germline CDR1 is SGHNT and CDR2 is YYREEE (reference sequence). The CDR3 is 16 residues long. The CDR3 DNA is TGTGCCAGCAGCCCGGGCAGGACTAGCGGGAGAGAGACCCAGTACTTC. It yields the protein CASSPGRTSGRETQYF.

V is TRBV7-6 and J is TRBJ2-4; D not certain. This CDR3 is 12 amino acids long. Trimming cost V 4 bases and J 7 bases, with 8 bases left between them. Germline V gives CDR1 SGHVS, CDR2 FNYEAQ. The CDR3 bases are TGTGCCAGCAGCTCGACGGATAACATTCAGTACTTC. It specifies CASSSTDNIQYF.

This clone came up many times. The CDR3 DNA reads as TGTGCCATCAGTGTAGGGTCCGCTAGCAATCAGCCCCAGCATTTT. Its translation is CAISVGSASNQPQHF. This sequence joins TRBV10-3 and TRBJ1-5; no firm D call. CDR3 length: 15 amino acids. Trimming removed 4 bases from V and 0 bases from J, with 10 bases in between. Per the germline V gene, CDR1 is ENHRY and CDR2 is SYGVKD.